The TCR beta chain under discussion was sequenced for a study of T cell responses to AZD1222 COVID-19 vaccine (dated by TCRdb to about 2021). About the investigation overall: A total of 233 trial participants underwent TCR sequencing, of whom some 210 received two doses of AZD1222 and about 25 received two doses of the MenACWY control vaccine. Trial participants were enrolled into age subgroups of 18-55, 56-69 and 70-plus years, which contained around 140, 26 and 57 TCR-sequenced participants, respectively. Points the paper makes about the study in general: Because no samples from the day 14 peak response were available, repertoires could be characterized only after the peak T cell response. Spike-specific TCR breadth and depth rose significantly after two AZD1222 doses compared with day 0 and with MenACWY recipients. In the small 56-69-year group, the increase in depth fell short of significance, most likely because of low power. CD4 TCRs associated with the vaccine covered the entire spike protein, and the dominant responses were in regions 160-218 and 743-854. Conclusions about previously exposed vaccinees were limited because only 5 or 6 AZD1222 recipients were SARS-CoV-2 seropositive at baseline. Reportedly, almost half of the unique spike-specific TCRs recognized epitopes lying outside the regions that are mutated in the B.1.351 and B.1.1.7 variants. Participants were mostly white British, with more females than males. The authors suggested clonal diversity may have been underestimated.

For this clone: There is no known antigen for this receptor. One base away there is no much larger clone; base qualities are not given.

Taken with the paper, the label for time point translates to: about 28 days (+/-7) after the second vaccine dose. AZD1222 recipients with second doses at about 4 weeks or about 12 weeks were pooled, because spike-specific TCR depth and breadth did not differ between schedules. Vaccinee samples came from UK trials COV001 and COV002, including a single-blind randomized controlled phase 2/3 trial of AZD1222 (ChAdOx1 nCoV-19) in healthy adults. Trial participant PBMC samples were collected at day 0 and day 28 after the second dose for TCRbeta chain sequencing. The CDR3 regions of human TCRbeta chains were analyzed by immunosequencing. As for how the authors treated the data: TCRs in the repertoires were matched against a reference library of SARS-CoV-2-specific TCRs that had been generated with the MIRA antigen-specificity platform. Breadth was defined as the fraction of unique TCRs that were SARS-CoV-2-associated, and depth was defined as the fraction of total T cells that were SARS-CoV-2-associated. Using the MIRA data, each spike-specific TCR was mapped to the spike region that the TCR reacts to and placed in a CD4 or CD8 class. Log10-transformed breadth and depth values were compared by one-way ANOVA with Sidak's multiple comparisons tests. Entries here come from immuneACCESS through TCRdb and include only in-frame sequences with V and J called. Some clones fail to appear in such tables; in the studies checked, an unresolved V gene covers under half of the shortfall, and the cause of the remainder is unknown. V, J and clone size were drawn from that table, and D and trimming were deduced from the DNA. Across this sample there are around 180,000 clones, with roughly 94% seen only once. The top ten hold more than 1.5% of the sample.

Including cysteine and phenylalanine, the CDR3 has 15 amino acids. Left in the record is the CDR3 DNA by itself, 45 bases read in frame from the first base. V is cut back by 0 bases and J by 4 bases, with 1 base in the junction unmatched. The germline V gene (reference sequence) gives CDR1 as WNHNN and CDR2 as SYGVQD. This receptor was identified in an adult who received the AZD1222 COVID-19 vaccine. This chain joins TRBV10-1 to TRBJ2-1, and TRBD2 matches 9 of the central bases. Sequenced here: peripheral blood, sampled 28 days after the second AZD1222 dose. The DNA sequence is as follows: TGCGCCAGCAGTGAGTCAGCGGGAGGATACAATGAGCAGTTCTTC. This translates into CASSESAGGYNEQFF.